One sample yielded the 16 T cell receptor beta chains listed below, sequenced in a study of response to subunit inactivated influenza vaccine. Each CDR3 protein gets one entry after TCRdb re-called the RT-PCR reads with MiXCR. The sample consists of roughly 550,000 distinct CDR3 sequences, roughly 23% of them appearing once. These data were likewise used in another study, on T cells expressing NK-cell markers. Per that paper: UMIs accompanied the 5'RACE template switching by which TCR beta cDNA was made.

The source was CD4+ T cells sorted from PBMCs, collected about 11 days after vaccination. These receptors all come from a man aged 45-60 years who received an inactivated influenza vaccine.

This clonotype was counted between two and nine times. This chain uses TRBV30 with TRBJ2-5; 8 bases are shared with TRBD2. CDR1 GTSNPN and CDR2 SVGIG come from the germline V gene (reference sequence). Unmatched junction bases numbered 5, after V lost 4 bases and J lost 1 base. This CDR3 is built from 14 residues. CDR3 coding DNA: TGTGCCTGGACCCACGGACTAGCCCAAGAGACCCAGTACTTC. Residues: CAWTHGLAQETQYF.

The V call is TRBV15, the J call TRBJ2-6; the D gene is possibly TRBD2 (5 bases). Trimming removed 3 bases at V and 0 bases at J, with 9 bases between. The CDR3 consists of 16 residues. The germline gives CDR1 LNHNV, CDR2 YYDKDF (reference sequence). CDR3 coding DNA: TGTGCCACCAGCAGGACTGGGAGCTCTGGGGCCAACGTCCTGACTTTC. It yields the protein CATSRTGSSGANVLTF.

The sample holds a few counts of this clonotype. This chain connects TRBV7-8 to TRBJ2-6; D may be TRBD1 or TRBD2 (5 bases each). V shed 4 bases and J shed 0 bases, with 19 bases lying between them. Germline V gives CDR1 SGHVS, CDR2 FQNEAQ. The length of the CDR3 is 19 residues. CDR3 sequence: CASSSRPGPGNSGANVLTF. The CDR3 region has the DNA TGTGCCAGCAGCTCCCGACCGGGACCAGGGAACTCTGGGGCCAACGTCCTGACTTTC.

This clonotype was recorded a few times. The J gene is TRBJ2-3, the V gene TRBV6-2 or TRBV6-3; tentative D call: TRBD2 (6 bases). Looked up from germline, CDR1 is MNHEY and CDR2 is SVGEGT. Trimming stripped 0 bases from V and 2 bases from J, with 15 bases between. CDR3 length equals 17 residues. This CDR3 is CASSYSSSGGFTDTQYF. The CDR3 DNA is TGTGCCAGCAGTTACTCATCAAGCGGAGGGTTCACAGATACGCAGTATTTT.

The V and J genes are TRBV10-1 and TRBJ2-3; D call uncertain. The CDR3 extends over 14 amino acids. Germline CDR1 is WNHNN and CDR2 is SYGVQD (reference sequence). V lost 6 bases and J 3 bases, leaving 13 bases between the germline ends. This CDR3 reads CASSARLPTDTQYF. The CDR3 DNA is TGCGCCAGCAGCGCTCGGCTACCTACAGATACGCAGTATTTT.

This clonotype was counted many times. The chain joins TRBV6-2 or TRBV6-3 to TRBJ2-2, with TRBD2 matching over 8 bases. Germline V gives CDR1 MNHEY, CDR2 SVGEGT. V shed 5 bases, J shed 6 bases, and the junction held 11 bases outside the gene matches. This CDR3 comprises 16 residues. The CDR3 sequence: CASSPRSGVSPGELFF. The DNA for the CDR3 is TGTGCCAGCAGTCCCCGTAGCGGGGTCAGCCCCGGGGAGCTGTTTTTT.

The chain links TRBV5-1 to TRBJ1-6, with 8 bases that match TRBD1. This CDR3 comprises 13 residues. Losses at the gene ends were 7 bases for V and 10 bases for J; bases not matched to a gene: 7. Germline-derived CDR1 and CDR2 are SGHRS and YFSETQ. The CDR3 DNA sequence: TGCGCCAGCGCCGGGACAGGCGAATCACCCCTCCACTTT. Its protein product is CASAGTGESPLHF.

The V gene is TRBV5-1, the J gene TRBJ2-1; 9 bases align to TRBD2. Germline loops: CDR1 SGHRS, CDR2 YFSETQ. Germline trimming cut 5 bases from V and 0 bases from J; bases unmatched to any gene: 6. This CDR3 has 16 residues. The CDR3 here is CASSSSGIFSYNEQFF. The DNA for the CDR3 is TGCGCCAGCAGTTCTAGCGGGATCTTCTCCTACAATGAGCAGTTCTTC.

The chain carries TRBV7-2 and TRBJ2-7; TRBD1 matches 9 bases. The CDR3 has 16 residues. Unmatched junction bases numbered 9, after V lost 4 bases and J lost 2 bases. Germline V CDR1 and CDR2: SGHTA, FQGNSA. The DNA of the CDR3 is TGTGCCAGCAGCTACGAAGGGACAGGGCGAACCTACGAGCAGTACTTC. This gives the protein CASSYEGTGRTYEQYF.

This chain uses TRBV20-1 with TRBJ2-1; TRBD2 agrees at 10 bases. The length of the CDR3 is 15 residues. Germline CDR1 reads DFQATT; CDR2 reads SNEGSKA (reference sequence). V shed 0 bases, J shed 5 bases, and the junction held 4 bases outside the gene matches. The CDR3 is CSARDILAGDNEQFF. The CDR3 bases are TGCAGTGCTAGAGATATCCTAGCGGGAGACAATGAGCAGTTCTTC.

This clonotype came up a few times. CDR3 protein: CASSFGPYPGVTDTQYF. The CDR3 nucleotides are TGTGCCAGCAGCTTCGGCCCTTATCCGGGGGTCACAGATACGCAGTATTTT. The chain links TRBV5-6 to TRBJ2-3; perhaps TRBD2 as D (6 bases). The V end lost 2 bases, the J end lost 2 bases, and 18 bases lay between the germline ends. The CDR3 is made up of 17 amino acids. Germline-derived CDR1 and CDR2 are SGHDT and YYEEEE.

This clonotype showed up many times. J is TRBJ1-5 and V is TRBV3-1; no definite D call. Germline CDR1 is LGHDT and CDR2 is YNNKEL (reference sequence). CDR3 length equals 12 residues. V was shortened by 4 bases and J by 6 bases, with 7 bases between the two germline ends. CDR3 region: CASSPYGQPQHF. The CDR3 DNA reads as TGTGCCAGCAGCCCCTACGGTCAGCCCCAGCATTTT.

CDR3 in amino acids: CASSLAGHIPTDTQYF. As DNA, the CDR3 is TGCGCCAGCAGCTTGGCGGGACACATACCCACAGATACGCAGTATTTT. The chain employs TRBV5-1 and TRBJ2-3; maybe TRBD1 (6 bases). From germline, CDR1 is SGHRS and CDR2 YFSETQ. CDR3 size: 16 residues. Between the trimmed V and J ends, which lost 0 bases and 2 bases, there was a span of 13 bases.

V is TRBV18 and J is TRBJ1-4; 7 bases line up with TRBD1. The CDR3 runs to 15 residues. From germline, CDR1 is KGHSH and CDR2 LQKENI. With V trimmed by 3 bases and J by 7 bases, 8 bases remained unmatched. The CDR3 region has the DNA TGTGCCAGCTCACCCCTGCAGGGGGTCGTTGAAAAACTGTTTTTT. Encoded protein: CASSPLQGVVEKLFF.

The V and J genes are TRBV15 and TRBJ2-1, with D hard to call. Trimming removed 5 bases from V and 0 bases from J, with 11 bases in between. Per the germline V gene, CDR1 is LNHNV and CDR2 is YYDKDF (reference sequence). The CDR3 loop spans 15 amino acids. This chain's CDR3 is CATSPTESSYNEQFF. The CDR3, as DNA: TGTGCCACCAGCCCCACCGAGAGCTCCTACAATGAGCAGTTCTTC.

This clonotype was found a few times. This chain connects TRBV10-3 to TRBJ2-3, with D tentatively TRBD2 (6 bases). The CDR3 totals 14 residues. V dropped 8 bases and J dropped 4 bases, with 16 bases sitting between them. Germline CDR1 and CDR2: ENHRY and SYGVKD. The CDR3 nucleotides are TGTGCCATCTTTAGCGGAATAAGGCCAGATACGCAGTATTTT. It encodes CAIFSGIRPDTQYF.